A selection of T cell receptor beta chains follows, all from one sample in a study of cytomegalovirus exposure and HLA in healthy donors. The table came from immunoSEQ multiplex PCR; TCRdb's copy has only in-frame clones and leaves some out. The sample has roughly 220,000 clones, approximately 80% seen once. The sequencing sample was made of PBMCs. The source is a man aged 50-59 years in good health and CMV-seronegative. Each CDR3 is given with its conserved first and last residue. D genes are given only for firm matches. Clone size, where shown, is once, few, many, or a class for clones that have expanded.

V	J	size	D	CDR3	DNA
TRBV28	TRBJ1-2	few	.	CASSLFGAGRLPGGYTF	TGTGCCAGCAGTTTATTTGGGGCGGGGCGACTACCAGGGGGCTACACCTTC
TRBV11-3	TRBJ2-1	.	.	CASNLRVRGHNEQFF	TGTGCCAGCAACTTACGGGTCCGAGGGCACAATGAGCAGTTCTTC
TRBV27	TRBJ2-1	.	.	CASSFLVYNEQFF	TGTGCCAGCAGTTTCCTAGTCTACAATGAGCAGTTCTTC
TRBV5-1	TRBJ2-7	once	TRBD1	CASSLRDRGYSSYEQYF	TGCGCCAGCAGCCTCCGCGACAGGGGTTATAGCTCCTACGAGCAGTACTTC
TRBV4-1	TRBJ2-1	.	TRBD2	CASSPGLAEDNEQFF	TGCGCCAGCAGCCCGGGACTAGCTGAAGACAATGAGCAGTTCTTC
TRBV30	TRBJ1-2	.	.	CAWSLSGGSTF	TGTGCCTGGAGCCTTTCGGGGGGTTCCACCTTC
TRBV28	TRBJ2-2	.	TRBD2	CASRTGTMVGGELFF	TGTGCCAGCAGAACCGGGACTATGGTCGGCGGGGAGCTGTTTTTT
TRBV2	TRBJ1-5	.	.	CASSDGGQHSNQPQHF	TGTGCCAGCAGTGACGGAGGACAGCATAGCAATCAGCCCCAGCATTTT
TRBV5-6	TRBJ2-3	once	TRBD2	CASSRLAGGSTDTQYF	TGTGCCAGCAGCCGACTAGCGGGAGGCAGCACAGATACGCAGTATTTT
TRBV19	TRBJ2-7	once	TRBD2	CASSPLGGGPSEQYF	TGTGCCAGTAGTCCCCTCGGCGGGGGGCCAAGCGAGCAGTACTTC
TRBV2	TRBJ2-5	.	.	CASRGVQETQYF	TGTGCCAGCAGGGGCGTGCAAGAGACCCAGTACTTC
TRBV2	TRBJ2-2	.	.	CASSLTSAANTGELFF	TGTGCCAGCAGTCTGACTTCGGCCGCGAACACCGGGGAGCTGTTTTTT
TRBV19	TRBJ2-7	.	TRBD2	CASSGRGPYEQYF	TGTGCCAGTAGCGGGAGGGGACCTTACGAGCAGTACTTC
TRBV2	TRBJ1-5	.	.	CASSDRAGQPQHF	TGTGCCAGCAGTGACAGGGCGGGGCAGCCCCAGCATTTT
TRBV6-6	TRBJ1-1	.	.	CASSVEGGTEAFF	TGTGCCAGCAGCGTAGAGGGCGGCACTGAAGCTTTCTTT
TRBV19	TRBJ1-5	.	.	CASRGAQEMEPQHF	TGTGCCAGTAGGGGGGCCCAGGAAATGGAGCCCCAGCATTTT
TRBV28	TRBJ1-5	.	TRBD1	CASNSGQSNQPQHF	TGTGCCAGCAATTCGGGACAGAGTAATCAGCCCCAGCATTTT
TRBV20-1	TRBJ1-2	.	.	CSANFNYGYTF	TGCAGTGCTAACTTTAACTATGGCTACACCTTC
TRBV7-6	TRBJ1-1	.	.	CASSLAGAGEAFF	TGTGCCAGCAGCTTGGCGGGGGCTGGTGAAGCTTTCTTT
TRBV11-3	TRBJ2-1	few	.	CASSLGGSANAQFF	TGTGCCAGCAGCTTAGGGGGTAGCGCTAATGCGCAGTTCTTC
TRBV12-5	TRBJ2-3	.	.	CASMAYPTDTQYF	TGTGCTAGTATGGCTTATCCCACAGATACGCAGTATTTT
TRBV7-9	TRBJ2-7	.	TRBD2	CASSPGTSNFNEQYF	TGTGCCAGCAGCCCGGGGACTAGCAACTTCAACGAGCAGTACTTC
TRBV29-1	TRBJ2-7	.	.	CSVEGSTDEQYF	TGCAGCGTCGAGGGCTCAACCGACGAGCAGTACTTC
TRBV2	TRBJ1-5	.	.	CASSIIAINQPQHF	TGTGCCAGCAGTATTATAGCGATCAATCAGCCCCAGCATTTT
TRBV4-2	TRBJ2-7	.	.	CASSLRTPGEQYF	TGTGCCAGCAGCCTACGGACTCCGGGGGAGCAGTACTTC
TRBV2	TRBJ1-1	.	.	CASTRQRNTEAFF	TGTGCCAGCACAAGACAGAGGAACACTGAAGCTTTCTTT
TRBV5-1	TRBJ2-5	.	.	CASSLVPGTETQYF	TGCGCCAGCAGCTTGGTCCCGGGTACGGAGACCCAGTACTTC
TRBV29-1	TRBJ2-7	.	.	CSALSSYEQYF	TGCAGCGCCCTTAGCTCCTACGAGCAGTACTTC
TRBV5-1	TRBJ2-7	.	TRBD1	CASSIFVDRAGEQYF	TGCGCCAGCAGCATTTTTGTGGACAGGGCGGGCGAGCAGTACTTC
TRBV14	TRBJ2-1	.	.	CASSPRLFNEQFF	TGTGCCAGCAGCCCGCGACTATTCAATGAGCAGTTCTTC
TRBV27	TRBJ2-1	.	TRBD2	CASSWAGGSYNEQFF	TGTGCCAGCAGTTGGGCGGGAGGGTCCTACAATGAGCAGTTCTTC
TRBV30	TRBJ2-7	.	TRBD1	CAWSAPPGQVRAILAYEQYF	TGTGCCTGGAGTGCCCCCCCGGGACAGGTCAGGGCTATACTCGCCTACGAGCAGTACTTC
TRBV10-3	TRBJ1-2	few	TRBD1	CAITPGGTSNYGYTF	TGTGCCATCACTCCAGGGGGGACGTCTAACTATGGCTACACCTTC
TRBV5-4	TRBJ2-3	.	TRBD2	CASSLGRASGRFTDTQYF	TGTGCCAGCAGCTTGGGTAGGGCTAGCGGGAGATTTACAGATACGCAGTATTTT
TRBV7-9	TRBJ2-1	.	TRBD2	CASSPLTSGRRGSYNEQFF	TGTGCCAGCAGCCCATTGACTAGCGGGAGGAGGGGCTCCTACAATGAGCAGTTCTTC
TRBV10-3	TRBJ1-5	once	.	CAISANNQPQHF	TGTGCCATCAGTGCCAACAATCAGCCCCAGCATTTT
TRBV11-2	TRBJ2-2	few	.	CASSLASGTNTGELFF	TGTGCCAGCAGCTTAGCATCAGGGACGAACACCGGGGAGCTGTTTTTT
TRBV2	TRBJ2-2	.	.	CASSEALLLSGAGELFF	TGTGCCAGCAGTGAAGCGCTTCTTTTATCAGGGGCCGGGGAGCTGTTTTTT
TRBV28	TRBJ1-5	.	.	CASSVGHPPPQHF	TGTGCCAGCAGCGTGGGACACCCGCCGCCCCAGCATTTT
TRBV27	TRBJ1-1	.	.	CASSSRVGPTGTEAFF	TGTGCCAGCAGTTCCCGGGTGGGGCCAACGGGTACTGAAGCTTTCTTT
TRBV6-5	TRBJ1-2	.	.	CASSQTNYGYTF	TGTGCCAGCAGTCAGACTAACTATGGCTACACCTTC
TRBV27	TRBJ2-1	.	TRBD1	CATGTGSNEQFF	TGTGCCACCGGGACAGGGTCCAATGAGCAGTTCTTC